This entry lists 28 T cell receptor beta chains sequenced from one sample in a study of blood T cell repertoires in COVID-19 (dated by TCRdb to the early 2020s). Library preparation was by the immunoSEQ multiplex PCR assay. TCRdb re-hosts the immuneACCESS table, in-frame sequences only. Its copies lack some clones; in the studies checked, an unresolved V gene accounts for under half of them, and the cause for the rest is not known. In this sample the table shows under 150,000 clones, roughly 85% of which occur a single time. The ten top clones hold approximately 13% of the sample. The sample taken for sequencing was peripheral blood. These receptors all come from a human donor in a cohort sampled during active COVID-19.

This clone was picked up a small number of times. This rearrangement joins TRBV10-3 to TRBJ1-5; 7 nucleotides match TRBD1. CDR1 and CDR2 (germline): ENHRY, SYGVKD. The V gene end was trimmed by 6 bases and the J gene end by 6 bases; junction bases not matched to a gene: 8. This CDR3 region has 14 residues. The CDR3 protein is CAISVDRESQPQHF. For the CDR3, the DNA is TGTGCCATCAGCGTCGACAGGGAGAGTCAGCCCCAGCATTTT.

The CDR3, as DNA: TGTGCCAGCAGCCGGACAGGGGGCGAAAATTCACCCCTCCACTTT. Residues: CASSRTGGENSPLHF. This chain connects TRBV11-2 to TRBJ1-6; 11 bases line up with TRBD1. J gave up 7 bases and V 5 bases, and 4 bases lay outside the gene matches. Germline V gives CDR1 SGHAT, CDR2 FQNNGV. CDR3 length: 15 amino acids.

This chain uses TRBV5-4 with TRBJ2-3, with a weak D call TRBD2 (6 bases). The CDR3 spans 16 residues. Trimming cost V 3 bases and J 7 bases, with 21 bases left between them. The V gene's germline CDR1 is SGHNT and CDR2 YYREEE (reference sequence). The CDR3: CASSSEPLADPHTQYF. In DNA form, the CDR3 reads TGTGCCAGCAGCTCTGAACCCTTAGCGGATCCCCATACGCAGTATTTT. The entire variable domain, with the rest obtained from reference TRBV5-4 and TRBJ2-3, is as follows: ETGVTQSPTHLIKTRGQQVTLRCSSQSGHNTVSWYQQALGQGPQFIFQYYREEENGRGNFPPRFSGLQFPNYSSELNVNALELDDSALYLCASSSEPLADPHTQYFGPGTRLTVL.

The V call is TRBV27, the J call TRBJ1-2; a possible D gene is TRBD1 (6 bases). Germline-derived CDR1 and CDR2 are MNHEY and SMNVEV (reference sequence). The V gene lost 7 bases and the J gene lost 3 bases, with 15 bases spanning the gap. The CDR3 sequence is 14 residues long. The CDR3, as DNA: TGTGCCAGCAAACTGTCTGGGGGCGACTATGGCTACACCTTC. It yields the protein CASKLSGGDYGYTF.

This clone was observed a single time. The CDR3 DNA reads TGTGCCAGCAGTTACTCGGGAGACTATGGCTACACCTTC. It specifies CASSYSGDYGYTF. The chain links TRBV6-5 to TRBJ1-2; no reliable D call. Trimming took 0 bases from V and 3 from J, leaving 5 bases between them. The CDR3 sequence is 13 residues long. Germline assignment: CDR1 MNHEY and CDR2 SVGAGI.

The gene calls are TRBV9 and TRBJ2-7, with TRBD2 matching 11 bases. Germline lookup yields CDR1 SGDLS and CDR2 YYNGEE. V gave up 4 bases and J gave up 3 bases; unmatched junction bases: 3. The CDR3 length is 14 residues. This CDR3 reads CASSPSGGNYEQYF. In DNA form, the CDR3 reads TGTGCCAGCAGCCCTAGCGGGGGGAACTACGAGCAGTACTTC.

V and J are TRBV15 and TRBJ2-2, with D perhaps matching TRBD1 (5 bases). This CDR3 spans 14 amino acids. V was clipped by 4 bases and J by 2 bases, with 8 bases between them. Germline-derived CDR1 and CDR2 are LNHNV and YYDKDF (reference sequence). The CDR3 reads CATSTGSNTGELFF. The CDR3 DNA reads TGTGCCACCAGCACAGGGTCTAACACCGGGGAGCTGTTTTTT.

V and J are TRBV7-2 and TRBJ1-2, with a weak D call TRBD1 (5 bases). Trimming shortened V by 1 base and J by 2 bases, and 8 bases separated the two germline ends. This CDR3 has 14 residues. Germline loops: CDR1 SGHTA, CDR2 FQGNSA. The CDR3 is CASSLDRTNYGYTF. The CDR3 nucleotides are TGTGCCAGCAGCTTAGACAGGACAAACTATGGCTACACCTTC.

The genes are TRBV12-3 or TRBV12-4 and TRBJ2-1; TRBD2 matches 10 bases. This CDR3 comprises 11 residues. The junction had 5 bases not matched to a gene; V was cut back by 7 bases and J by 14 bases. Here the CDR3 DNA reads TGTGCCAGCAAGCGGGGGGGCCCGGAGTTCTTC. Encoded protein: CASKRGGPEFF.

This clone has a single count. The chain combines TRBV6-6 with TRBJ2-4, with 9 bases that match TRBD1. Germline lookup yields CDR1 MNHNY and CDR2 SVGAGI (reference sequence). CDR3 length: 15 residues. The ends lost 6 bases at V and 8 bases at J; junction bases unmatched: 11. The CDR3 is CASSAGTGLVDIQYF. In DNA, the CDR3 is TGTGCCAGCAGCGCCGGGACAGGGCTGGTGGACATTCAGTACTTC.

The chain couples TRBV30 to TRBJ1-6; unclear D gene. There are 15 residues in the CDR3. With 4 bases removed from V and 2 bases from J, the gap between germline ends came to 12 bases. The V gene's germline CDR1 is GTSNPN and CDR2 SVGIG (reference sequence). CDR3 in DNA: TGTGCCTGGACCCCAGATTCCGCCTATAATTCACCCCTCCACTTT. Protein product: CAWTPDSAYNSPLHF.

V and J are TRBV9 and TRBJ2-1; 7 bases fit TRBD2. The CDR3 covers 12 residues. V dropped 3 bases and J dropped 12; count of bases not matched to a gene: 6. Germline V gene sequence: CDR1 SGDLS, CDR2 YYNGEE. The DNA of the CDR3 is TGTGCCAGCAGCGACGGACTAGGGGTGCAGTTCTTC. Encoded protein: CASSDGLGVQFF.

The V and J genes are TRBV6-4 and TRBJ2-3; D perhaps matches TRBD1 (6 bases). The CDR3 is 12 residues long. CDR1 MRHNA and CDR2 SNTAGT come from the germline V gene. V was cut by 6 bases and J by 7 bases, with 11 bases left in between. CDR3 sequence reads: CASSPDSHTQYF. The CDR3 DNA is TGTGCCAGCAGCCCGGACAGCCATACGCAGTATTTT.

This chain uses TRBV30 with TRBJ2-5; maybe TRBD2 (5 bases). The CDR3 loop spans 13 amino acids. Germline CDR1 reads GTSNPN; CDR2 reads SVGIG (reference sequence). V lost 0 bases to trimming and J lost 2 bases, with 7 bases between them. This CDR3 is CAWSVGIQETQYF. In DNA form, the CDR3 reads TGTGCCTGGAGTGTCGGGATTCAAGAGACCCAGTACTTC.

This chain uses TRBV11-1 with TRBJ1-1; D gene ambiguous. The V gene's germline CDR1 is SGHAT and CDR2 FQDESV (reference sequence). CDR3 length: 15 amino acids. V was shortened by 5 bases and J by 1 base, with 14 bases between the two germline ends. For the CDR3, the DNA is TGTGCCAGCAGCCGTCTCAGGCACGCGAACACTGAAGCTTTCTTT. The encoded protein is CASSRLRHANTEAFF.

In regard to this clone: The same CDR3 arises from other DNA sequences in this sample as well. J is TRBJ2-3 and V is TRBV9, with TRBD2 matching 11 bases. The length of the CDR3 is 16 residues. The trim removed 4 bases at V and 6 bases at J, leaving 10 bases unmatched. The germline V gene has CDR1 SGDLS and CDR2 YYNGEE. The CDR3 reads CASSPPGLAGQDTQYF. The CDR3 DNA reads TGTGCCAGCAGCCCACCCGGACTAGCGGGCCAGGATACGCAGTATTTT.

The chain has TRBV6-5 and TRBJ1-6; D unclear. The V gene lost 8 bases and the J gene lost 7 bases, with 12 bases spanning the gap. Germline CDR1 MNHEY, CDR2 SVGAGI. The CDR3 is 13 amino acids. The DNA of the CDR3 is TGTGCCAGCGTTTCAGGCTACAATTCACCCCTCCACTTT. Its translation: CASVSGYNSPLHF.

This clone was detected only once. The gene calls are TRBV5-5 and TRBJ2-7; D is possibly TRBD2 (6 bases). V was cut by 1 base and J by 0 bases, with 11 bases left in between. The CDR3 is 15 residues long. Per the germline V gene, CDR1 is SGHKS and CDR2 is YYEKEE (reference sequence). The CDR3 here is CASSLWEVGSYEQYF. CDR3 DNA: TGTGCCAGCAGCTTGTGGGAGGTAGGCTCCTACGAGCAGTACTTC.

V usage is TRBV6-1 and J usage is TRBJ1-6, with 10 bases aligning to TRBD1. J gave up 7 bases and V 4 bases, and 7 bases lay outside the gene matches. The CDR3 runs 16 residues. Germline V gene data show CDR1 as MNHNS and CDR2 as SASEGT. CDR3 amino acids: CASSGDRGLGNSPLHF. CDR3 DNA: TGTGCCAGCAGTGGTGACAGGGGGCTTGGGAATTCACCCCTCCACTTT.

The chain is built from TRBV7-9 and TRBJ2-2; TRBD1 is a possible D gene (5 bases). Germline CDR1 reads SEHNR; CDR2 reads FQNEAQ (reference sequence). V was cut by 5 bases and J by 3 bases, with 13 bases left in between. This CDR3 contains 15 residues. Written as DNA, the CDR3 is TGTGCCAGCAGCCAGGGCCTCGACTACACCGGGGAGCTGTTTTTT. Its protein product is CASSQGLDYTGELFF. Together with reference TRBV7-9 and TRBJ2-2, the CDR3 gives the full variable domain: DTGVSQNPRHKITKRGQNVTFRCDPISEHNRLYWYRQTLGQGPEFLTYFQNEAQLEKSRLLSDRFSAERPKGSFSTLEIQRTEQGDSAMYLCASSQGLDYTGELFFGEGSRLTVL.

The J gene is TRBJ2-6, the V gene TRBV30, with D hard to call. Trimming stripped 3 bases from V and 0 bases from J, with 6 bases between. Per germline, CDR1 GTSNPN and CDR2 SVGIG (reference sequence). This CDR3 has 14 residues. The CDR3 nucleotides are TGTGCCTGGAGACACCGCTCTGGGGCCAACGTCCTGACTTTC. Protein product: CAWRHRSGANVLTF.

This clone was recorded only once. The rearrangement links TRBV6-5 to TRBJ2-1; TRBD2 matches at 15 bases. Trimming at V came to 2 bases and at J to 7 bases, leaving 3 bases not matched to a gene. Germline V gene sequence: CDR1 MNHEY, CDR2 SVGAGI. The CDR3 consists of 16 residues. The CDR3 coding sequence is TGTGCCAGCAGTTACGCCGGGACTAGCGGGGGGAATGAGCAGTTCTTC. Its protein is CASSYAGTSGGNEQFF.

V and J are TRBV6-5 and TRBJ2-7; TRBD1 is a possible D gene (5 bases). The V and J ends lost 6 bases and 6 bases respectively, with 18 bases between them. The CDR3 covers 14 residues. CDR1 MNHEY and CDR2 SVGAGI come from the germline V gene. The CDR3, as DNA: TGTGCCAGCAGCTCCAGGGCAGCTCAGGGCGAGCAGTACTTC. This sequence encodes CASSSRAAQGEQYF.

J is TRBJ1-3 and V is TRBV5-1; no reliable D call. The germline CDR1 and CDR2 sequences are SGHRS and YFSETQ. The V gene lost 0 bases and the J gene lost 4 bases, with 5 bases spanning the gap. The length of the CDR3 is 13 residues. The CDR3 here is CASSLDLGNTIYF. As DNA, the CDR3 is TGCGCCAGCAGCTTGGACTTAGGAAACACCATATATTTT.

In nucleotides, the CDR3 is TGCAGTGCTAGACCTAACAATGAGCAGTTCTTC. Translation gives CSARPNNEQFF. This chain joins TRBV20-1 and TRBJ2-1; no reliable D call. Between the trimmed V and J ends, which lost 2 bases and 5 bases, there was a span of 4 bases. The CDR3 consists of 11 residues. Germline CDR1 is DFQATT and CDR2 is SNEGSKA (reference sequence).

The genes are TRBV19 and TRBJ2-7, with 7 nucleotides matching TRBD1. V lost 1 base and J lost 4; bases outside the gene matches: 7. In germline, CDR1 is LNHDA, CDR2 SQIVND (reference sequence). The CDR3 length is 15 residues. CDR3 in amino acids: CASSIATGTDYEQYF. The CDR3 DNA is TGTGCCAGTAGTATAGCCACAGGGACAGATTACGAGCAGTACTTC.

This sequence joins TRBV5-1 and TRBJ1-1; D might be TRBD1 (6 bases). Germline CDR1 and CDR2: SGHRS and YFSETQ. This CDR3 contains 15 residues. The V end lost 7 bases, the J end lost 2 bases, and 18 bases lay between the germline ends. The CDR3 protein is CASARAGGTNTEAFF. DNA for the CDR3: TGCGCCAGCGCCCGGGCGGGGGGCACTAACACTGAAGCTTTCTTT.

CDR3 coding DNA: TGTGCCAGCTCACCCGTGGGGCCGAACACCGGGGAGCTGTTTTTT. Its translation: CASSPVGPNTGELFF. V usage is TRBV18 and J usage is TRBJ2-2; D may be TRBD1 (5 bases). The ends were cut back, 3 bases at V and 0 bases at J, with 8 bases in the middle. Germline V lookup: CDR1 KGHSH, CDR2 LQKENI. The length of the CDR3 is 15 residues. Drawing the rest from reference TRBV18 and TRBJ2-2, the complete variable domain is NAGVMQNPRHLVRRRGQEARLRCSPMKGHSHVYWYRQLPEEGLKFMVYLQKENIIDESGMPKERFSAEFPKEGPSILRIQQVVRGDSAAYFCASSPVGPNTGELFFGEGSRLTVL.